These 11 T cell receptor beta chains were all obtained from the same sample, sequenced in a study of cytomegalovirus exposure and HLA in healthy donors. PCR involved 60 Vbeta and 13 Jbeta primers. Data came from immunoSEQ multiplex PCR; TCRdb stores just in-frame clones and leaves some out. Seen here are around 220,000 clones, roughly four fifths observed once, and the top ten hold approximately 1.4%. Sequencing was done on a sample of PBMCs. The receptors here all came from a girl aged 5 to 17 in good health and CMV-seronegative.

The chain carries TRBV5-1 and TRBJ2-3, with 7 nucleotides matching TRBD2. The CDR3 runs 16 residues. Trimming cost V 0 bases and J 1 base; bases outside gene matches: 5. CDR1 and CDR2 (germline): SGHRS, YFSETQ. CDR3 bases: TGCGCCAGCAGCTTGGCTACTAGCGCCCGCACAGATACGCAGTATTTT. Translating gives CASSLATSARTDTQYF.

This chain links TRBV6-1 with TRBJ1-3; D gene ambiguous. The CDR3 totals 14 residues. Trimming took off 2 bases at V and 4 bases at J, with 9 bases between the two ends. Germline CDR1 is MNHNS and CDR2 is SASEGT. As DNA, the CDR3 is TGTGCCAGCAGTGAACTTGTATCGGGAAACACCATATATTTT. Translation: CASSELVSGNTIYF.

The V call is TRBV29-1, the J call TRBJ2-3; possible D gene TRBD2, 5 bases. Deletions cut 4 bases from V and 1 base from J, with 24 bases between. From germline, CDR1 is SQVTM and CDR2 ANQGSEA. This CDR3 is built from 18 residues. The CDR3 DNA is TGCAGCGTTGTGCCCTACCTACCGGACTCCCTAGGCACAGATACGCAGTATTTT. Translated: CSVVPYLPDSLGTDTQYF.

This chain uses TRBV9 with TRBJ2-1, with TRBD2 matching 8 bases. The CDR3 has 14 residues. The germline gives CDR1 SGDLS, CDR2 YYNGEE. J was trimmed by 9 bases and V by 2 bases; bases with no gene match: 7. CDR3 in DNA: TGTGCCAGCAGCGTCCTTGTAGCGGGAACTGAGCAGTTCTTC. This sequence encodes CASSVLVAGTEQFF.

This clone has a single count. CDR3 sequence (DNA): TGTGCCACCTCGGACAGGGGGTCCGGAAACACCATATATTTT. This gives the protein CATSDRGSGNTIYF. This chain uses TRBV6-1 with TRBJ1-3; 10 bases are shared with TRBD1. CDR1 is MNHNS and CDR2 is SASEGT in the germline V gene. The J segment lost 4 bases and the V segment lost 10 bases, leaving 7 bases of the junction unmatched. The CDR3 has 14 amino acids.

A few counts support this clone. The DNA for the CDR3 is TGTGCCTGGAGTAGGAGACAGTCCTACGAGCAGTACTTC. Amino acid sequence: CAWSRRQSYEQYF. V and J are TRBV30 and TRBJ2-7; D is possibly TRBD1 (5 bases). This CDR3 comprises 13 residues. The V gene's germline CDR1 is GTSNPN and CDR2 SVGIG (reference sequence). V gave up 2 bases and J gave up 1 base, with 9 bases separating them. The full variable domain, completed using reference TRBV30 and TRBJ2-7, is SQTIHQWPATLVQPVGSPLSLECTVEGTSNPNLYWYRQAAGRGLQLLFYSVGIGQISSEVPQNLSASRPQDRQFILSSKKLLLSDSGFYLCAWSRRQSYEQYFGPGTRLTVT.

The genes are TRBV18 and TRBJ1-2, with D unclear. This CDR3 region has 15 residues. V lost 2 bases to trimming and J lost 4 bases, with 14 bases between them. Per the germline V gene, CDR1 is KGHSH and CDR2 is LQKENI. CDR3 sequence reads: CASSPSPTSGYGYTF. The CDR3 bases are TGTGCCAGCTCACCAAGCCCAACCTCGGGCTATGGCTACACCTTC.

The chain combines TRBV28 with TRBJ2-1; possible D gene TRBD2, 7 bases. CDR3 length equals 15 residues. V lost 7 bases to trimming and J lost 3 bases, with 16 bases between them. Per germline, CDR1 MDHEN and CDR2 SYDVKM. As DNA, the CDR3 is TGTGCCAGCAAGGGGGGGCGCGGACGCTACAATGAGCAGTTCTTC. Residues: CASKGGRGRYNEQFF.

This chain links TRBV4-2 with TRBJ1-1, with TRBD1 matching over 7 bases. The V gene's germline CDR1 is LGHNA and CDR2 YNFKEQ. The CDR3 covers 14 residues. Trimming cost V 5 bases and J 1 base; bases outside gene matches: 4. The CDR3 spells CASSSGQPNTEAFF. The CDR3 bases are TGTGCCAGCAGCTCGGGACAGCCGAACACTGAAGCTTTCTTT.

The DNA of the CDR3 is TGTGCCAGCTCACCTTCGGGACAGGGGAGGCGGGAGCAGTTCTTC. Translation gives CASSPSGQGRREQFF. The chain joins TRBV18 to TRBJ2-1; TRBD1 matches at 10 bases. This CDR3 contains 15 residues. The junction had 9 bases not matched to a gene; V was cut back by 3 bases and J by 10 bases. Per germline, CDR1 KGHSH and CDR2 LQKENI.

This chain joins TRBV10-2 and TRBJ2-7, with TRBD1 as a possible D gene (6 bases). CDR3 length: 16 amino acids. Looked up from germline, CDR1 is WSHSY and CDR2 is SAAADI. Deletions cut 6 bases from V and 0 bases from J, with 18 bases between. Here the CDR3 reads CASSPGQSLSSYEQYF. The CDR3 nucleotides read TGCGCCAGCAGCCCCGGACAGAGTCTAAGCTCCTACGAGCAGTACTTC.